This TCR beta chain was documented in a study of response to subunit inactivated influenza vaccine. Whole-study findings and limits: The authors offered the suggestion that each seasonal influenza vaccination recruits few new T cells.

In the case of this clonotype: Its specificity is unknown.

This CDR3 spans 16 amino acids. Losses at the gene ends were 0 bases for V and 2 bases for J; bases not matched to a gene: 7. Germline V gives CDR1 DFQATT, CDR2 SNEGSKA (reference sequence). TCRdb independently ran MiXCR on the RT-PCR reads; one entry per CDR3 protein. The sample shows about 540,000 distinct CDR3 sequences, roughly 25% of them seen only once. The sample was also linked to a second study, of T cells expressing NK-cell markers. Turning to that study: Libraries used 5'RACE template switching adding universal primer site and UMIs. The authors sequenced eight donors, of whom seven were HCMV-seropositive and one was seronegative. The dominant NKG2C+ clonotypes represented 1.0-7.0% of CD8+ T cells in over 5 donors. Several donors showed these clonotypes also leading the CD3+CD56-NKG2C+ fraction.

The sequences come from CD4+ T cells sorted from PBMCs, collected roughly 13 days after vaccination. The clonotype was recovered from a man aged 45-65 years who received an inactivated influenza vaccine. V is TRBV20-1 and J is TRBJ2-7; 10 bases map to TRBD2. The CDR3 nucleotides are TGCAGTGCTAGAGATACAGGGAGCGGGGGGGCCTACGAGCAGTACTTC. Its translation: CSARDTGSGGAYEQYF.